This passage covers 29 T cell receptor beta chains from one sample sequenced in a study of blood T cell repertoires in COVID-19. Some clones are missing from TCRdb's copy, which holds only in-frame ones; the method was immunoSEQ multiplex PCR. The table includes around 120,000 clones, over 60% detected once. The sequencing sample was made of peripheral blood. Receptor source: a woman older than 75 with acute or convalescent COVID-19.

The gene calls are TRBV5-4 and TRBJ2-5, with TRBD2 matching over 9 bases. This CDR3 has 18 residues. Germline trimming cut 0 bases from V and 5 bases from J; bases unmatched to any gene: 14. Per the germline V gene, CDR1 is SGHNT and CDR2 is YYREEE (reference sequence). As DNA, the CDR3 is TGTGCCAGCAGCTTGGATATAAGGGAGCGGGGGGTGATGGAGACCCAGTACTTC. It is translated as CASSLDIRERGVMETQYF. Supplemented by reference TRBV5-4 and TRBJ2-5, the full variable domain reads ETGVTQSPTHLIKTRGQQVTLRCSSQSGHNTVSWYQQALGQGPQFIFQYYREEENGRGNFPPRFSGLQFPNYSSELNVNALELDDSALYLCASSLDIRERGVMETQYFGPGTRLLVL.

In this sample, this clone turned up a few times. The genes are TRBV19 and TRBJ1-5, with 7 bases that match TRBD1. J was trimmed by 3 bases and V by 7 bases; bases with no gene match: 6. Germline lookup yields CDR1 LNHDA and CDR2 SQIVND (reference sequence). The CDR3 runs 14 residues. Here the CDR3 DNA reads TGTGCCAGTACTAGACAGGGATTCAATCAGCCCCAGCATTTT. Translated: CASTRQGFNQPQHF.

In this sample, this clone turned up a few times. This chain connects TRBV7-4 to TRBJ2-1; D perhaps matches TRBD2 (5 bases). The V end was cut by 2 bases, the J end by 10 bases, with 15 bases between. Germline lookup yields CDR1 SGHVT and CDR2 SQSDAQ. The CDR3 is 14 amino acids. The CDR3, as DNA: TGTGCCAGCAGCTTACCCCCCTGGGGAGCCGAGCAGTTCTTC. Encoded protein: CASSLPPWGAEQFF. Supplemented by reference TRBV7-4 and TRBJ2-1, the full variable domain reads GAGVSQSPRYKVAKRGRDVALRCDSISGHVTLYWYRQTLGQGSEVLTYSQSDAQRDKSGRPSGRFSAERPERSVSTLKIQRTEQGDSAVYLCASSLPPWGAEQFFGPGTRLTVL.

The chain links TRBV6-6 to TRBJ2-2; 8 bases align to TRBD1. In germline, CDR1 is MNHNY, CDR2 SVGAGI (reference sequence). V lost 5 bases, J lost 3 bases, and 8 bases stayed unmatched. The CDR3 has 16 residues. As DNA, the CDR3 is TGTGCCAGCAGTCAGAAGGGACAGGCCCACACCGGGGAGCTGTTTTTT. Its protein product is CASSQKGQAHTGELFF.

The chain employs TRBV4-1 and TRBJ1-5; perhaps TRBD1 as D (6 bases). V lost 4 bases and J 4 bases, leaving 20 bases between the germline ends. This CDR3 is 17 amino acids long. Germline V CDR1 and CDR2: MGHRA, YSYEKL. DNA of the CDR3: TGCGCCAGCAGCCGCACCGTTTACGGGGGGCTGAATCAGCCCCAGCATTTT. This translates into CASSRTVYGGLNQPQHF.

V is TRBV5-1 and J is TRBJ2-1, with no clear D. Trimming stripped 0 bases from V and 0 bases from J, with 16 bases between. This CDR3 has 18 amino acids. CDR1 is SGHRS, CDR2 YFSETQ, per germline. CDR3 sequence: CASSLDTRSSDSYNEQFF. The CDR3 DNA is TGCGCCAGCAGCTTGGACACCCGTAGCAGCGACTCCTACAATGAGCAGTTCTTC.

This chain uses TRBV5-1 with TRBJ1-1; no reliable D call. Trimming shortened V by 4 bases and J by 4 bases, and 11 bases separated the two germline ends. Germline values: CDR1 SGHRS, CDR2 YFSETQ. The CDR3 spans 13 residues. The CDR3 nucleotides read TGCGCCAGCAGCCCGGGAGGACCCACTGAAGCTTTCTTT. Translation gives CASSPGGPTEAFF.

This clone was counted only a few times. For the CDR3, the DNA is TGTGCCAGCAGCTCCGACCAGGGATTCTATGGCTACACCTTC. Residues: CASSSDQGFYGYTF. This chain joins TRBV7-2 and TRBJ1-2; TRBD1 might be the D (5 bases). Germline V lookup: CDR1 SGHTA, CDR2 FQGNSA. The CDR3 runs to 14 residues. V gave up 4 bases and J gave up 4 bases, with 13 bases separating them.

The rearrangement links TRBV5-1 to TRBJ1-1; TRBD1 is a possible D gene (6 bases). The CDR3 consists of 13 residues. The germline V gene has CDR1 SGHRS and CDR2 YFSETQ. Deletions cut 2 bases from V and 6 bases from J, with 11 bases between. CDR3 DNA sequence: TGCGCCAGCAGCTTCGGACAGAGGGCTGAAGCTTTCTTT. Its protein is CASSFGQRAEAFF. Full variable domain (missing parts from reference TRBV5-1 and TRBJ1-1): KAGVTQTPRYLIKTRGQQVTLSCSPISGHRSVSWYQQTPGQGLQFLFEYFSETQRNKGNFPGRFSGRQFSNSRSEMNVSTLELGDSALYLCASSFGQRAEAFFGQGTRLTVV.

Only a few counts were recorded for this clone. This rearrangement joins TRBV5-1 to TRBJ1-2; tentative D call: TRBD1 (6 bases). There are 13 residues in the CDR3. The germline V gene has CDR1 SGHRS and CDR2 YFSETQ. Between the trimmed V and J ends, which lost 0 bases and 8 bases, there was a span of 11 bases. The CDR3 DNA follows: TGCGCCAGCAGCTTGGAGGCAGGGGTGGGCTACACCTTC. This codes for CASSLEAGVGYTF.

This clone appeared a single time. The rearrangement uses TRBV29-1 and TRBJ1-1, with D uncertain. The V gene's germline CDR1 is SQVTM and CDR2 ANQGSEA. With 5 bases removed from V and 2 bases from J, the gap between germline ends came to 18 bases. The CDR3 loop spans 15 amino acids. In DNA form, the CDR3 reads TGCAGCGTTAGTATTCCCTTCAAGAGTAACACTGAAGCTTTCTTT. It codes for CSVSIPFKSNTEAFF.

This rearrangement joins TRBV11-2 to TRBJ2-1; the D is unclear. Germline-derived CDR1 and CDR2 are SGHAT and FQNNGV. The CDR3 is 15 residues long. With 3 bases removed from V and 5 bases from J, the gap between germline ends came to 14 bases. The DNA of the CDR3 is TGTGCCAGCAGCTTGGTTGCGGTACCTAACAATGAGCAGTTCTTC. Its protein is CASSLVAVPNNEQFF.

The chain couples TRBV30 to TRBJ2-1; tentatively, D is TRBD1 (6 bases). V was trimmed by 3 bases and J by 1 base, leaving 19 bases between them. The CDR3 spans 17 residues. CDR1 and CDR2 (germline): GTSNPN, SVGIG (reference sequence). CDR3 DNA: TGTGCCTGGAGCCCCAGGGGTGGGAGCTCGTCCTACAATGAGCAGTTCTTC. Translating it yields CAWSPRGGSSSYNEQFF.

V usage is TRBV24-1 and J usage is TRBJ2-3; 7 positions agree with TRBD1. Losses at the gene ends were 4 bases for V and 3 bases for J; bases not matched to a gene: 12. The CDR3 consists of 17 residues. Germline V gives CDR1 KGHDR, CDR2 SFDVKD. The CDR3 bases are TGTGCCACCAGTGACCGTAGACAGGGAGTGTGGACAGATACGCAGTATTTT. Encoded protein: CATSDRRQGVWTDTQYF.

The genes are TRBV18 and TRBJ2-1; 15 nucleotides agree with TRBD2. V lost 6 bases and J lost 10; bases outside the gene matches: 10. Germline-derived CDR1 and CDR2 are KGHSH and LQKENI. This CDR3 is 16 amino acids long. The DNA of the CDR3 is TGTGCCAGCTCCGGAGCGGGACTAGCGGGAGGAGAGGAGCAGTTCTTC. It encodes CASSGAGLAGGEEQFF.

This chain connects TRBV18 to TRBJ2-5; the D gene is possibly TRBD2 (5 bases). With 3 bases removed from V and 5 bases from J, the gap between germline ends came to 19 bases. The CDR3 length is 16 residues. Germline CDR1 reads KGHSH; CDR2 reads LQKENI. This CDR3 is CASSPRELQLGETQYF. The CDR3 DNA follows: TGTGCCAGCTCACCTCGGGAACTTCAGCTAGGGGAGACCCAGTACTTC.

The chain recombines TRBV30 with TRBJ1-4, with a possible D match to TRBD1 (5 bases). The germline V gene has CDR1 GTSNPN and CDR2 SVGIG (reference sequence). The CDR3 consists of 16 residues. V lost 3 bases, J lost 8 bases, and 22 bases lay in between. CDR3 protein: CAWSKNGPNGGEKLFF. In DNA, the CDR3 is TGTGCCTGGAGCAAGAATGGGCCTAACGGGGGGGAAAAACTGTTTTTT.

The V call is TRBV9, the J call TRBJ1-1; 7 positions agree with TRBD1. The CDR3 consists of 16 residues. The germline gives CDR1 SGDLS, CDR2 YYNGEE. V shed 0 bases and J 0 bases; nucleotides not matched to a gene: 5. The chain's CDR3 is CASSVAEGTVNTEAFF. The DNA of the CDR3 is TGTGCCAGCAGCGTAGCGGAGGGGACAGTGAACACTGAAGCTTTCTTT.

The chain carries TRBV10-3 and TRBJ2-2; no clear D. Trimming took off 8 bases at V and 0 bases at J, with 13 bases between the two ends. This CDR3 is 15 amino acids long. Per the germline V gene, CDR1 is ENHRY and CDR2 is SYGVKD. CDR3 bases: TGTGCCATCCCCTTGGGCAGGTCGAACACCGGGGAGCTGTTTTTT. Translation gives CAIPLGRSNTGELFF.

This clone was found a few times. This sequence joins TRBV4-1 and TRBJ2-3; D remains unclear. V shed 1 base and J shed 5 bases, with 7 bases lying between them. The CDR3 sequence is 13 residues long. The germline CDR1 and CDR2 sequences are MGHRA and YSYEKL. CDR3 loop: CASSQGPGDTQYF. CDR3 DNA: TGCGCCAGCAGCCAAGGCCCGGGAGATACGCAGTATTTT.

The chain recombines TRBV11-2 with TRBJ2-7; 10 nucleotides match TRBD2. CDR3 length equals 15 residues. Trimming cost V 6 bases and J 3 bases; bases outside gene matches: 8. CDR1 and CDR2 from the germline V gene are SGHAT and FQNNGV. The CDR3 sequence is CASSSGLAQIYEQYF. CDR3 bases: TGTGCCAGCAGTTCGGGACTAGCGCAGATCTACGAGCAGTACTTC.

V usage is TRBV7-2 and J usage is TRBJ1-2; D gene unclear. Germline V gene sequence: CDR1 SGHTA, CDR2 FQGNSA. The length of the CDR3 is 14 residues. Trimming left V 2 bases short and J 8 bases short, with 15 bases between. This CDR3 reads CASSLPVPQRGYTF. The CDR3 DNA sequence: TGTGCCAGCAGCTTACCGGTCCCGCAGAGGGGCTACACCTTC. The full variable domain, its missing parts supplied by reference TRBV7-2 and TRBJ1-2, is GAGVSQSPSNKVTEKGKDVELRCDPISGHTALYWYRQSLGQGLEFLIYFQGNSAPDKSGLPSDRFSAERTGGSVSTLTIQRTQQEDSAVYLCASSLPVPQRGYTFGSGTRLTVV.

This clone was counted a single time. The CDR3: CASSLDPGEIGYTF. The CDR3 DNA follows: TGTGCCAGCAGCTTGGATCCAGGGGAAATTGGCTACACCTTC. The chain has TRBV5-4 and TRBJ1-2; tentatively, D is TRBD1 (6 bases). The CDR3 length is 14 residues. Germline CDR1 reads SGHNT; CDR2 reads YYREEE (reference sequence). Trimming took 0 bases from V and 7 from J, leaving 13 bases between them.

The chain has TRBV6-2 or TRBV6-3 and TRBJ2-1, with 16 bases aligning to TRBD2. There are 20 residues in the CDR3. The V and J ends lost 0 bases and 7 bases, in that order; junction bases with no gene match: 12. Per the germline V gene, CDR1 is MNHEY and CDR2 is SVGEGT. CDR3 in DNA: TGTGCCAGCAGTTACTCGAGGGGACTAGCGGGAGGGGGGACCTGGAATGAGCAGTTCTTC. Translation gives CASSYSRGLAGGGTWNEQFF.

This chain connects TRBV30 to TRBJ2-1; 11 nucleotides agree with TRBD2. V shed 3 bases, J shed 7 bases, and the junction held 11 bases outside the gene matches. The CDR3 covers 16 residues. Germline CDR1 reads GTSNPN; CDR2 reads SVGIG (reference sequence). The CDR3, as DNA: TGTGCCTGGAGGTCCCGTCTAGCGGGAGGATGGAATGAGCAGTTCTTC. It is translated as CAWRSRLAGGWNEQFF. The variable domain in full, with the rest retrieved from reference TRBV30 and TRBJ2-1, is SQTIHQWPATLVQPVGSPLSLECTVEGTSNPNLYWYRQAAGRGLQLLFYSVGIGQISSEVPQNLSASRPQDRQFILSSKKLLLSDSGFYLCAWRSRLAGGWNEQFFGPGTRLTVL.

The V gene is TRBV3-1 (or the pseudogene TRBV3-2), the J gene TRBJ2-1; 9 positions match TRBD2. The length of the CDR3 is 14 residues. V trimming: 5 bases; J trimming: 5 bases; junction bases outside the gene matches: 4. Germline lookup yields CDR1 LGHDT and CDR2 YNNKEL (reference sequence). The CDR3 region has the DNA TGTGCCAGCAGCTTCCTAGCGGGAAACAATGAGCAGTTCTTC. This encodes CASSFLAGNNEQFF.

Ten or more counts support this clone. The chain couples TRBV27 to TRBJ2-7; 10 bases match TRBD2. From germline, CDR1 is MNHEY and CDR2 SMNVEV (reference sequence). The CDR3 extends over 19 amino acids. J was trimmed by 2 bases and V by 6 bases; bases with no gene match: 19. The CDR3 DNA sequence: TGTGCCAGCAGCCCTTCGGGCACTAGCGGGATAACGAAAGCCTACGAGCAGTACTTC. Residues: CASSPSGTSGITKAYEQYF.

This rearrangement joins TRBV5-1 to TRBJ2-7, with 7 bases fitting TRBD1. CDR1 is SGHRS and CDR2 is YFSETQ in the germline V gene. The CDR3 runs 16 residues. J lost 5 bases, V lost 3 bases, and 14 bases had no gene match. CDR3 sequence (DNA): TGCGCCAGCAGCTCGTCGGTTTACCAGGGGGACCACGAGCAGTACTTC. Translating gives CASSSSVYQGDHEQYF.

This sequence joins TRBV7-2 and TRBJ2-1, with 7 bases lining up with TRBD2. In germline, CDR1 is SGHTA, CDR2 FQGNSA. This CDR3 spans 12 amino acids. V shed 2 bases and J 8 bases; nucleotides not matched to a gene: 0. The CDR3 DNA is TGTGCCAGCAGCTTACGGGGGGATGAGCAGTTCTTC. Translation gives CASSLRGDEQFF.